The TCR beta chain described here comes from a study of blood T cell repertoires in COVID-19. The wider study: COVID-19 samples, acute and convalescent, were from the United States, Italy and Spain.

Assay used: immunoSEQ multiplex PCR; TCRdb lists only in-frame clones, some missing. The table includes about 140,000 clones, approximately 86% detected once. The table lists this clone with a few counts. The specimen sequenced was peripheral blood. The receptor was derived from a human donor in a cohort sampled during active COVID-19.

CDR3 sequence (DNA): TGTGCCAGCAGTTACTCTGGGGAGGACACTGAAGCTTTCTTT. Its translation is CASSYSGEDTEAFF. V and J are TRBV6-5 and TRBJ1-1; D remains ambiguous. V dropped 0 bases and J dropped 3 bases, with 8 bases sitting between them. The germline V gene encodes CDR1 MNHEY and CDR2 SVGAGI. The CDR3 has 14 residues.